The 22 T cell receptor beta chains reported below all come from one sample, sequenced in a study of cytomegalovirus exposure and HLA in healthy donors. The table came from immunoSEQ multiplex PCR; TCRdb's copy has only in-frame clones and leaves some out. Found here are roughly 130,000 clones, about 91% of them singletons; the top ten hold approximately 9.2%. Sequenced sample: PBMCs. These TCRs come from a young woman in good health and CMV-seropositive.

This clone ranks as medium-sized. CDR3 DNA sequence: TGTGCCAGCAGTCCGGAGGCAGAGAACACTGAAGCTTTCTTT. It is translated as CASSPEAENTEAFF. The genes are TRBV5-6 and TRBJ1-1; D is unresolved. V gave up 5 bases and J gave up 1 base, with 12 bases separating them. Germline assignment: CDR1 SGHDT and CDR2 YYEEEE. CDR3 length: 14 amino acids.

The gene calls are TRBV5-5 and TRBJ1-1; D is ambiguous. V was shortened by 5 bases and J by 5 bases, with 13 bases between the two germline ends. The CDR3 totals 13 residues. Germline CDR1 and CDR2: SGHKS and YYEKEE (reference sequence). The CDR3 nucleotides read TGTGCCAGCAGACGGGAGTTCGCGACTGAAGCTTTCTTT. Encoded protein: CASRREFATEAFF.

The rearrangement joins TRBV7-2 to TRBJ2-2; D is uncertain. The germline V and J ends were trimmed by 1 base and 3 bases, with 6 bases remaining between them. The germline CDR1 and CDR2 sequences are SGHTA and FQGNSA. The CDR3 contains 14 residues. The CDR3 sequence: CASSLGPYTGELFF. DNA for the CDR3: TGTGCCAGCAGCTTAGGTCCATACACCGGGGAGCTGTTTTTT.

The chain recombines TRBV6-1 with TRBJ1-6; 7 positions match TRBD1. In germline, CDR1 is MNHNS, CDR2 SASEGT. V lost 8 bases and J lost 9; bases outside the gene matches: 13. There are 15 residues in the CDR3. CDR3 in amino acids: CASVSSETGTSPLHF. CDR3 nucleotide sequence: TGTGCCAGCGTCTCATCCGAGACAGGGACTTCACCCCTCCACTTT.

This rearrangement joins TRBV7-9 to TRBJ1-1; no reliable D call. This CDR3 spans 12 amino acids. The germline V and J ends were trimmed by 5 bases and 4 bases, with 8 bases remaining between them. Germline CDR1 and CDR2: SEHNR and FQNEAQ (reference sequence). CDR3 sequence reads: CASSPAGTEAFF. The CDR3 coding sequence is TGTGCCAGCAGCCCGGCGGGCACTGAAGCTTTCTTT.

The V gene is TRBV2, the J gene TRBJ2-2; 8 nucleotides line up with TRBD2. Germline trimming cut 10 bases from V and 2 bases from J; bases unmatched to any gene: 6. Germline CDR1 is SNHLY and CDR2 is FYNNEI. The CDR3 totals 14 residues. As DNA, the CDR3 is TGTGCCACATCCGGGACTAGTAACACCGGGGAGCTGTTTTTT. It is translated as CATSGTSNTGELFF. Together with reference TRBV2 and TRBJ2-2, the CDR3 gives the full variable domain: EPEVTQTPSHQVTQMGQEVILRCVPISNHLYFYWYRQILGQKVEFLVSFYNNEISEKSEIFDDQFSVERPDGSNFTLKIRSTKLEDSAMYFCATSGTSNTGELFFGEGSRLTVL.

The rearrangement uses TRBV7-2 and TRBJ1-1, with D unclear. This CDR3 has 15 amino acids. Per the germline V gene, CDR1 is SGHTA and CDR2 is FQGNSA. The germline V and J ends were trimmed by 2 bases and 4 bases, with 14 bases remaining between them. As DNA, the CDR3 is TGTGCCAGCAGCTTACGGCTTGACATTGCCACTGAAGCTTTCTTT. As protein: CASSLRLDIATEAFF.

V and J are TRBV29-1 and TRBJ1-2; TRBD1 matches 8 bases. Trimming took 6 bases from V and 6 from J; bases not matched to a gene: 18. The germline CDR1 and CDR2 sequences are SQVTM and ANQGSEA. CDR3 length: 16 amino acids. CDR3 nucleotides: TGCAGCGTCGCCACTCCGGGACAGGCGGCCGAACATGGCTACACCTTC. It translates to CSVATPGQAAEHGYTF. The entire variable domain, with the rest obtained from reference TRBV29-1 and TRBJ1-2, is as follows: SAVISQKPSRDICQRGTSLTIQCQVDSQVTMMFWYRQQPGQSLTLIATANQGSEATYESGFVIDKFPISRPNLTFSTLTVSNMSPEDSSIYLCSVATPGQAAEHGYTFGSGTRLTVV.

The rearrangement uses TRBV19 and TRBJ2-1, with TRBD2 as a possible D gene (5 bases). Trimming shortened V by 6 bases and J by 5 bases, and 11 bases separated the two germline ends. CDR1 LNHDA and CDR2 SQIVND come from the germline V gene (reference sequence). This CDR3 is built from 13 residues. CDR3 nucleotides: TGTGCCAGTAGCCTGGGGAGCCACAATGAGCAGTTCTTC. Amino acid sequence: CASSLGSHNEQFF.

The rearrangement uses TRBV5-4 and TRBJ1-4; a weak D match, TRBD1 (5 bases). This CDR3 contains 16 residues. V was trimmed by 4 bases and J by 0 bases, leaving 13 bases between them. Germline CDR1 reads SGHNT; CDR2 reads YYREEE (reference sequence). CDR3 sequence: CASSRRDSATNEKLFF. The CDR3 coding sequence is TGTGCCAGCAGCCGCCGGGACTCAGCAACTAATGAAAAACTGTTTTTT.

This clone was counted a few times. The rearrangement uses TRBV9 and TRBJ1-5; D remains unclear. Trimming left V 0 bases short and J 7 bases short, with 17 bases between. Per germline, CDR1 SGDLS and CDR2 YYNGEE. CDR3 size: 16 residues. This CDR3 reads CASSVDPRPGGQPQHF. CDR3 DNA: TGTGCCAGCAGCGTAGATCCGCGACCAGGAGGACAGCCCCAGCATTTT.

The rearrangement links TRBV7-9 to TRBJ1-4; TRBD1 is a possible D gene (5 bases). Germline V gene sequence: CDR1 SEHNR, CDR2 FQNEAQ (reference sequence). Trimming shortened V by 7 bases and J by 2 bases, and 17 bases separated the two germline ends. The CDR3 consists of 16 residues. DNA for the CDR3: TGTGCCAGCAAAATAGCCCAGGGTGGCACTAATGAAAAACTGTTTTTT. Its protein product is CASKIAQGGTNEKLFF.

The chain carries TRBV6-1 and TRBJ2-7; perhaps TRBD1 as D (5 bases). The CDR3 is made up of 15 amino acids. Germline V CDR1 and CDR2: MNHNS, SASEGT. V gave up 5 bases and J gave up 0 bases, with 14 bases separating them. Here the CDR3 DNA reads TGTGCCAGCAGTTCTGGCAGGGCCAGCTCCTACGAGCAGTACTTC. Translation: CASSSGRASSYEQYF.

This clone was recorded once. V gene TRBV4-2 combines with J gene TRBJ1-1; D unclear. The CDR3 loop spans 12 amino acids. The V gene's germline CDR1 is LGHNA and CDR2 YNFKEQ. V shed 0 bases and J shed 11 bases, with 10 bases lying between them. CDR3 residues: CASSQEGPRAFF. The CDR3 DNA reads as TGTGCCAGCAGCCAAGAGGGCCCAAGGGCTTTCTTT.

The chain recombines TRBV7-2 with TRBJ2-5, with 7 nucleotides matching TRBD1. Germline trimming cut 1 base from V and 2 bases from J; bases unmatched to any gene: 4. The CDR3 spans 15 residues. Germline V gene data show CDR1 as SGHTA and CDR2 as FQGNSA. CDR3 region: CASSLGQGRQETQYF. CDR3 DNA sequence: TGTGCCAGCAGCTTAGGACAGGGCCGGCAAGAGACCCAGTACTTC.

The chain is built from TRBV29-1 and TRBJ2-1, with TRBD2 matching 10 bases. The CDR3 totals 16 residues. Germline lookup yields CDR1 SQVTM and CDR2 ANQGSEA. V lost 3 bases, J lost 12 bases, and 17 bases stayed unmatched. The CDR3 here is CSVEASVAGGRYRQFF. In nucleotides, the CDR3 is TGCAGCGTTGAGGCCTCTGTAGCGGGGGGAAGGTATAGGCAGTTCTTC.

The V call is TRBV28, the J call TRBJ1-5, with 7 bases that match TRBD1. The CDR3 loop spans 15 amino acids. J lost 6 bases, V lost 6 bases, and 11 bases had no gene match. In germline, CDR1 is MDHEN, CDR2 SYDVKM. CDR3 region: CASRLTGRVGQPQHF. As DNA, the CDR3 is TGTGCCAGCAGACTGACAGGGCGGGTAGGTCAGCCCCAGCATTTT.

In DNA, the CDR3 is TGTGCCACCAGCCGGTTAACTAGCGGGGGGGCGAGTGAGCAGTTCTTC. It translates to CATSRLTSGGASEQFF. The chain recombines TRBV15 with TRBJ2-1, with TRBD2 matching 13 bases. Looked up from germline, CDR1 is LNHNV and CDR2 is YYDKDF (reference sequence). V gave up 5 bases and J gave up 9 bases; unmatched junction bases: 10. The CDR3 has 16 amino acids.

The chain couples TRBV19 to TRBJ1-2; the D gene is possibly TRBD1 (6 bases). This CDR3 has 15 residues. CDR1 is LNHDA and CDR2 is SQIVND in the germline V gene (reference sequence). V lost 3 bases to trimming and J lost 4 bases, with 15 bases between them. The CDR3 here is CASSMLDSSIYGYTF. CDR3 DNA sequence: TGTGCCAGTAGTATGTTGGACAGCTCCATCTATGGCTACACCTTC.

This chain links TRBV29-1 with TRBJ2-2; 7 bases line up with TRBD2. V gave up 7 bases and J gave up 5 bases; unmatched junction bases: 4. Germline V gene lookup returns CDR1 SQVTM and CDR2 ANQGSEA. This CDR3 contains 12 residues. CDR3 amino acids: CSAPAGTGELFF. CDR3 nucleotide sequence: TGCAGCGCCCCAGCGGGGACCGGGGAGCTGTTTTTT.

This chain uses TRBV28 with TRBJ2-3; weak D call: TRBD1 (5 bases). This CDR3 has 15 residues. Trimming left V 4 bases short and J 2 bases short, with 13 bases between. The germline gives CDR1 MDHEN, CDR2 SYDVKM. This CDR3 reads CASSSREGDTDTQYF. The CDR3 region has the DNA TGTGCCAGCAGTTCCAGGGAAGGGGACACAGATACGCAGTATTTT. The variable domain in full, with the rest retrieved from reference TRBV28 and TRBJ2-3, is DVKVTQSSRYLVKRTGEKVFLECVQDMDHENMFWYRQDPGLGLRLIYFSYDVKMKEKGDIPEGYSVSREKKERFSLILESASTNQTSMYLCASSSREGDTDTQYFGPGTRLTVL.

V usage is TRBV5-4 and J usage is TRBJ2-5; 9 bases map to TRBD1. This CDR3 comprises 16 residues. With 4 bases clipped from V and 4 bases from J, the junction kept 11 bases outside the gene matches. Germline CDR1 reads SGHNT; CDR2 reads YYREEE (reference sequence). CDR3 residues: CASSPTQGAVIETQYF. CDR3 in DNA: TGTGCCAGCAGCCCCACACAGGGGGCGGTAATAGAGACCCAGTACTTC.